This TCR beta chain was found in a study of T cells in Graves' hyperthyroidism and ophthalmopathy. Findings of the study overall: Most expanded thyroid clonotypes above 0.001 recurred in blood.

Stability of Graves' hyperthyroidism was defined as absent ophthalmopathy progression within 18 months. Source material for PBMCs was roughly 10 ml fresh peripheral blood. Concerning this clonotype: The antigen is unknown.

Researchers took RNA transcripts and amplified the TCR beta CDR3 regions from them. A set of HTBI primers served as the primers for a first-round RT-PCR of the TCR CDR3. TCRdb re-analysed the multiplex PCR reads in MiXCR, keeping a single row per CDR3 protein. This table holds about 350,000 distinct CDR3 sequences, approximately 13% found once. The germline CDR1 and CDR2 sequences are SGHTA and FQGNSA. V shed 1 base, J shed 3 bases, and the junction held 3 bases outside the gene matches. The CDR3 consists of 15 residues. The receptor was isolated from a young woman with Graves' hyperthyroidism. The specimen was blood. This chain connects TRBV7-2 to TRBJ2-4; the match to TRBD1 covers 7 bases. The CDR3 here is CASSLVGQLKNIQYF. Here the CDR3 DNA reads TGTGCCAGCAGCTTAGTGGGACAGCTCAAAAACATTCAGTACTTC.